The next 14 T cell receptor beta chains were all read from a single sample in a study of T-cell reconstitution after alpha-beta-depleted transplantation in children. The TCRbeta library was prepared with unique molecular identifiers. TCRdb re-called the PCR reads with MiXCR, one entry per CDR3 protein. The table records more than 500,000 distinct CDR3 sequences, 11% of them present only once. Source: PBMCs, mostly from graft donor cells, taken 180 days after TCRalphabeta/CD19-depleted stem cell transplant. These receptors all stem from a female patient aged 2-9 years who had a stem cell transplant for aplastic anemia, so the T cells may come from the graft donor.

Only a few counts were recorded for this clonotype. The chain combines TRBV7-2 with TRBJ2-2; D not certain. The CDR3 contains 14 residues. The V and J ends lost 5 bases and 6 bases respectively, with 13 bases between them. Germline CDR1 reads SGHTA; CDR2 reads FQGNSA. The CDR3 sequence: CASSRRANAGELFF. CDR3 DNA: TGTGCCAGCAGCCGAAGGGCAAATGCCGGGGAGCTGTTTTTT.

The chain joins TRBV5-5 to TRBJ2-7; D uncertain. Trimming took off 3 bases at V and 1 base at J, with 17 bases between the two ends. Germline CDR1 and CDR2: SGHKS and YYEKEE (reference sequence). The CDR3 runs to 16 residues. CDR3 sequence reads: CASSSPPGAPSYEQYV. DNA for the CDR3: TGTGCCAGCAGCTCGCCCCCGGGTGCCCCTTCCTACGAGCAGTACGTC.

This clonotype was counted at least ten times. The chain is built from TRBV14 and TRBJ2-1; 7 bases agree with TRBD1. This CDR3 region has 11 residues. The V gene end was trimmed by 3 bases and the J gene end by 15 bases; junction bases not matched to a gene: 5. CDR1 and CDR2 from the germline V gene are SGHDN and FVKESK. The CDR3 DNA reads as TGTGCCAGCAGCCATGACAGGGAGAGGTTCTTC. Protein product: CASSHDRERFF.

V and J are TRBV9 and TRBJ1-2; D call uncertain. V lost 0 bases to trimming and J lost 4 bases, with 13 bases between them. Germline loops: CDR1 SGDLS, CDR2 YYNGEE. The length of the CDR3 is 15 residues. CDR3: CASSVGASVSYGYTF. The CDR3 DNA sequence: TGTGCCAGCAGCGTAGGAGCGTCCGTTAGCTATGGCTACACCTTC. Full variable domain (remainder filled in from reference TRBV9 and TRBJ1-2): DSGVTQTPKHLITATGQRVTLRCSPRSGDLSVYWYQQSLDQGLQFLIQYYNGEERAKGNILERFSAQQFPDLHSELNLSSLELGDSALYFCASSVGASVSYGYTFGSGTRLTVV.

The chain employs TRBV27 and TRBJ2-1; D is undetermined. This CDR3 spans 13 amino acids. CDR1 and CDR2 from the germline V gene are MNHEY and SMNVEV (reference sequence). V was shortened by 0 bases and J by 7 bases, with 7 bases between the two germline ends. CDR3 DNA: TGTGCCAGCAGTTTATCGATTGATAATGAGCAGTTCTTC. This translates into CASSLSIDNEQFF.

CDR3 in DNA: TGTGCCATCAGAGCCACCTCGGGGAACACTGAAGCTTTCTTT. It translates to CAIRATSGNTEAFF. V is TRBV10-3 and J is TRBJ1-1; D uncertain. The CDR3 has 14 residues. Germline lookup yields CDR1 ENHRY and CDR2 SYGVKD. The V and J ends lost 6 bases and 1 base respectively, with 12 bases between them.

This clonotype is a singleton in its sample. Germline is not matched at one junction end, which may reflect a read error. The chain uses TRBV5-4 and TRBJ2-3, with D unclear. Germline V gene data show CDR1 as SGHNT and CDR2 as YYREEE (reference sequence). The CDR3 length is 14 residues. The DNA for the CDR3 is TGTGCCAGCAGCTTGAGGCGGACCACAGATACGCATTATTTT. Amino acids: CASSLRRTTDTHYF.

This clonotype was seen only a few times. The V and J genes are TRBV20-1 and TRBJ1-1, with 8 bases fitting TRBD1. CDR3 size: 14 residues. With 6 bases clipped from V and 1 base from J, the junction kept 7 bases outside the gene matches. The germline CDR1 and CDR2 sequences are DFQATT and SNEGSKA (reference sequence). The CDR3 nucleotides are TGCAGTGCACGACAGGGGAATCGGAACACTGAAGCTTTCTTT. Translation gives CSARQGNRNTEAFF.

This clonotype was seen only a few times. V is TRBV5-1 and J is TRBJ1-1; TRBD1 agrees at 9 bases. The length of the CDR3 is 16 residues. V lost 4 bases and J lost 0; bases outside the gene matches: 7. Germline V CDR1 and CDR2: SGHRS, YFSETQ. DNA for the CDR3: TGCGCCAGCAGCGCCCGACAGGGGGATTTGAACACTGAAGCTTTCTTT. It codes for CASSARQGDLNTEAFF.

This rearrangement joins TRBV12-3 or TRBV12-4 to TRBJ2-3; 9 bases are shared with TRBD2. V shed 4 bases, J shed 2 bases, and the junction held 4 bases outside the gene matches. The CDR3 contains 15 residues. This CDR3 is CASSSGGRATDTQYF. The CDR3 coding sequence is TGTGCCAGCAGTTCTGGCGGGAGGGCCACAGATACGCAGTATTTT.

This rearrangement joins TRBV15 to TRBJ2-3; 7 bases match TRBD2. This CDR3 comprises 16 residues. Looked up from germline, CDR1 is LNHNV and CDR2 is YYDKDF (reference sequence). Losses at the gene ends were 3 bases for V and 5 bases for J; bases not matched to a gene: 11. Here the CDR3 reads CATSSLTPGRRDTQYF. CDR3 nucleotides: TGTGCCACCAGCAGCCTTACCCCCGGGAGGAGAGATACGCAGTATTTT.

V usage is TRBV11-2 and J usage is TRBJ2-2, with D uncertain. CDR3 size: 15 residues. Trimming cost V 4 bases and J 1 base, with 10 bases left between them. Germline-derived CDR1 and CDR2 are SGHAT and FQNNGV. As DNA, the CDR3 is TGTGCCAGCAGCTGGACGTGGGTGAACACCGGGGAGCTGTTTTTT. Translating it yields CASSWTWVNTGELFF.

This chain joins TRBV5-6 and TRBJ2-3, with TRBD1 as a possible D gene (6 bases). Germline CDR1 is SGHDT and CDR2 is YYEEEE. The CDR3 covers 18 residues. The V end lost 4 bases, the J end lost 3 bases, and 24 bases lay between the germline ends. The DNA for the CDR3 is TGTGCCAGCAGCCCCCGGACAGTCGGTGCGCCCTTTACAGATACGCAGTATTTT. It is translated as CASSPRTVGAPFTDTQYF.

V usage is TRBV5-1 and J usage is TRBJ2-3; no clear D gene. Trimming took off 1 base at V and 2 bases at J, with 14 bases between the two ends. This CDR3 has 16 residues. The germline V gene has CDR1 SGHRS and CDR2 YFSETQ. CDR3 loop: CASSLLPPAPTDTQYF. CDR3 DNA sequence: TGCGCCAGCAGCTTGCTGCCCCCGGCGCCCACAGATACGCAGTATTTT.